This T cell receptor beta chain was recovered during a study of blood T cell repertoires in COVID-19. The overall study: Acute and convalescent COVID-19 samples came from the United States, Italy and Spain. T cells, B-cell-depleted T cells, or PBMCs supplied cDNA or gDNA.

Study processing details: The assay estimated nucleated cells by amplifying reference gene primers. Profiled with immunoSEQ multiplex PCR; TCRdb holds only in-frame clones, not every one. Clone size and V and J calls were adopted from that table, with D and trimming inferred from the DNA. The sample consists of 140,000 or so clones, approximately 90% of them appearing once. The CDR3 is 14 amino acids. The junction had 2 bases not matched to a gene; V was cut back by 3 bases and J by 4 bases. The germline gives CDR1 LGHNA, CDR2 YNFKEQ. Sequenced: peripheral blood. The chain combines TRBV4-2 with TRBJ1-4, with 7 bases fitting TRBD1. The receptor comes from a woman aged 45 to 65 with active or convalescent COVID-19. The CDR3 region is CASSHGTDNEKLFF. The DNA for the CDR3 is TGTGCCAGCAGCCACGGGACAGATAATGAAAAACTGTTTTTT.